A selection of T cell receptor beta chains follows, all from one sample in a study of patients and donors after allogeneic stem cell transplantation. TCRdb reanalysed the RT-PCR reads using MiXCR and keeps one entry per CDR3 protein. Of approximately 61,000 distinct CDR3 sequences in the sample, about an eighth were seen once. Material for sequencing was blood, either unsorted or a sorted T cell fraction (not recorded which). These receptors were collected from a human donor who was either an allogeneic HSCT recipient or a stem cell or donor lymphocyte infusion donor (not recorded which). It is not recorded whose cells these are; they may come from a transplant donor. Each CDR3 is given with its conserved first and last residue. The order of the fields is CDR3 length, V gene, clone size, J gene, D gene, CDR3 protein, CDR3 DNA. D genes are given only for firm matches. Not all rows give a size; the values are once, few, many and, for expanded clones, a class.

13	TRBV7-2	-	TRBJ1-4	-	CASSLEPNEKLFF	TGTGCCAGCAGCTTAGAACCGAATGAAAAACTGTTTTTT
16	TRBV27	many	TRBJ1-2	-	CASSLGPVPLNYGYTF	TGTGCCAGCAGTCTCGGGCCAGTCCCTCTTAACTATGGCTACACCTTC
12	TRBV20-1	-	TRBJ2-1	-	CSAPRTRGEQFF	TGCAGTGCTCCCCGAACCAGGGGTGAGCAGTTCTTC
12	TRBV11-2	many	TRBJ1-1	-	CASSSLVTEAFF	TGTGCCAGCAGCTCTCTTGTGACTGAAGCTTTCTTT
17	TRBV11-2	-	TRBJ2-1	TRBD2	CASSLWLAGGSYNEQFF	TGTGCCAGCAGCTTATGGCTAGCGGGAGGCTCCTACAATGAGCAGTTCTTC
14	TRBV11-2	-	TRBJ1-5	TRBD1	CASRGQGINQPQHF	TGTGCCAGCAGAGGACAGGGGATTAATCAGCCCCAGCATTTT
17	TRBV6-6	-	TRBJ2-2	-	CASSYGDGGEGTGELFF	TGTGCCAGCAGTTACGGTGACGGGGGAGAGGGCACCGGGGAGCTGTTTTTT
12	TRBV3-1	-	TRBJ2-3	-	CASSQGADTQYF	TGTGCCAGCAGCCAAGGGGCAGATACGCAGTATTTT
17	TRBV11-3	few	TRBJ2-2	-	CASSPTGQGFYTGELFF	TGTGCCAGCAGCCCCACAGGGCAGGGGTTTTACACCGGGGAGCTGTTTTTT
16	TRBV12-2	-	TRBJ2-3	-	CASRLKGWKGSDTQYF	TGTGCAAGTCGCTTAAAGGGGTGGAAGGGGTCAGATACGCAGTATTTT
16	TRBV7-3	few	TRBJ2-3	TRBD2	CASSSTRDYSPDTQYF	TGTGCCAGCAGCTCAACCCGGGACTACTCACCAGATACGCAGTATTTT
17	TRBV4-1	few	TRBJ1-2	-	CASSHSQAPLSGYGYTF	TGCGCCAGCAGCCACTCGCAGGCTCCCTTATCGGGGTATGGCTACACCTTC
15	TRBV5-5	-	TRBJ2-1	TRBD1	CASSLGTVERNEQFF	TGTGCCAGCAGCCTAGGGACAGTGGAGAGGAATGAGCAGTTCTTC
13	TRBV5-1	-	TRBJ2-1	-	CASSYTGTNEQFF	TGCGCCAGCAGCTATACAGGGACCAATGAGCAGTTCTTC
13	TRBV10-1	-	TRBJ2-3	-	CASNKGFTDTQYF	TGCGCCAGCAACAAGGGGTTCACAGATACGCAGTATTTT
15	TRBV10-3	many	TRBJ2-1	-	CAIMLAEGPYNEQFF	TGTGCCATCATGTTAGCGGAGGGCCCCTACAATGAGCAGTTCTTC
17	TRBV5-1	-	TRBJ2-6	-	CASSPFPLDSGANVLTF	TGCGCCAGCAGCCCATTTCCCCTTGACTCTGGGGCCAACGTCCTGACTTTC
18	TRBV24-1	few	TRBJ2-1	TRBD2	CATSALGLAGGRISEQFF	TGTGCCACCAGTGCCCTTGGACTAGCGGGAGGCCGAATTAGTGAGCAGTTCTTC
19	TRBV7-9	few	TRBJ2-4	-	CASSSLIRQAGIAKNIQYF	TGTGCCAGCAGCTCACTCATTAGGCAGGCAGGTATAGCCAAAAACATTCAGTACTTC
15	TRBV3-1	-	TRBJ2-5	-	CASSQGSGRGETQYF	TGTGCCAGCAGCCAAGGCAGCGGGCGGGGAGAGACCCAGTACTTC
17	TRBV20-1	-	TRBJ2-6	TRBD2	CSASARLADREANVLTF	TGCAGTGCCTCAGCTAGGCTAGCGGATCGGGAGGCCAACGTCCTGACTTTC
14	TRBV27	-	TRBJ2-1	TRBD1	CASSLRLDRGEQFF	TGTGCCAGCAGTTTACGTCTTGACAGGGGTGAGCAGTTCTTC
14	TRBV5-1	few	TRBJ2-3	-	CASSLVGPSNTQYF	TGCGCCAGCAGCTTGGTTGGCCCCTCAAATACGCAGTATTTT
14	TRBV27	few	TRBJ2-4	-	CASSFITAKNIQYF	TGTGCCAGCAGTTTCATAACGGCCAAAAACATTCAGTACTTC
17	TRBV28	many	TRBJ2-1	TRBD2	CASSLRRGTSDYNEQFF	TGTGCCAGCAGTTTACGCCGGGGGACTAGCGACTACAATGAGCAGTTCTTC
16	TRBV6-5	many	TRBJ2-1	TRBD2	CASSYPSGRGVNEQFF	TGTGCCAGCAGTTACCCTAGCGGGAGGGGAGTCAATGAGCAGTTCTTC
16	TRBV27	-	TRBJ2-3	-	CASSLSWVISTDTQYF	TGTGCCAGCAGTTTATCGTGGGTGATTAGCACAGATACGCAGTATTTT
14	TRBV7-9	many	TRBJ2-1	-	CASSLLSLVNEQFF	TGTGCCAGCAGCTTACTGTCTCTAGTGAATGAGCAGTTCTTC
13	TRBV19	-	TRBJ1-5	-	CASSAQGNQPQHF	TGTGCCAGTAGTGCGCAGGGGAATCAGCCCCAGCATTTT
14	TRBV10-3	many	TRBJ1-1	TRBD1	CAISVGGQGSEAFF	TGTGCCATCAGTGTTGGGGGACAGGGAAGTGAAGCTTTCTTT
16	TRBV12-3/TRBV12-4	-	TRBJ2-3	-	CASSLEWGRDTDTQYF	TGTGCCAGCAGTTTAGAATGGGGGCGGGACACAGATACGCAGTATTTT
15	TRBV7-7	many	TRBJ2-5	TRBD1	CASSPTGTGWETQYF	TGTGCTAGCAGCCCCACCGGGACAGGGTGGGAGACCCAGTACTTC